This T cell receptor beta chain was recovered during a study of T cell responses to AZD1222 COVID-19 vaccine (dated by TCRdb to 2020 to 2023). Regarding the complete study: AZD1222 recipients whose second dose came at about 4 weeks and those whose second dose came at about 12 weeks were combined into one group, since spike-specific TCR depth and breadth did not differ between the two schedules. TCR sequencing covered fewer than 250 trial participants: 207 given two doses of AZD1222 and 26 given two doses of MenACWY control vaccine. Trial participants were enrolled into age subgroups of 18-55, 56-69 and 70-plus years, which contained approximately 150, 30 and 60 TCR-sequenced participants, respectively.

The CDR3 regions of human TCRbeta chains were analyzed by immunosequencing. On the authors' methods: TCRs in the repertoires were matched against a reference library of SARS-CoV-2-specific TCRs that had been generated with the MIRA antigen-specificity platform. Breadth was defined as the fraction of unique TCRs that were SARS-CoV-2-associated, and depth was defined as the fraction of total T cells that were SARS-CoV-2-associated. Each spike-specific TCR was assigned to its reactive spike region and to a CD4 or CD8 class using the MIRA data. Log10-transformed breadth and depth values were compared by one-way ANOVA with Sidak's multiple comparisons tests. The source is immuneACCESS, and TCRdb retained only in-frame sequences with V and J called. Part of the clones is not carried over; for the studies checked, unresolved V genes explain less than half of this, and the remainder is unexplained. V and J calls and clone size are as listed in that table; D and trimming were resolved from the DNA. Recorded for this sample are over 85,000 clones; about 87% of them occurred a single time. Jointly, the top ten make up around 1.7% of the sample.

Interpreted using the paper, the time point label stands for: baseline before first vaccination. Samples from vaccinated people were obtained from the UK trials COV001 and COV002, which included a single-blind randomized controlled phase 2/3 trial of AZD1222 (ChAdOx1 nCoV-19) in healthy adults. For TCRbeta chain sequencing, PBMC samples were collected from trial participants at day 0 and at day 28 after the second dose. Points the paper makes about the study in general: Reportedly, close to half of the unique spike-specific TCRs recognized epitopes lying outside the regions that are mutated in the B.1.351 and B.1.1.7 variants. CD4 TCRs associated with the vaccine covered the entire spike protein, and the dominant responses were in regions 160-218 and 743-854. Conclusions about previously exposed vaccinees were limited because only six AZD1222 recipients were SARS-CoV-2 seropositive at baseline. The 56-69-year group was small, and its depth increase did not reach significance, likely because of low power. Participants were mostly white British, with more females than males. The authors suggested clonal diversity may have been underestimated. Because no day 14 peak-response samples were available, repertoires were characterized only after the peak T cell response. After two AZD1222 doses, both the breadth and the depth of spike-specific TCRs were significantly higher than at day 0 and than in MenACWY recipients.

Looking up the germline V gene yields CDR1 KGHSH and CDR2 LQKENI. Counted from cysteine to phenylalanine, this CDR3 has 16 amino acids. The sequence is cut down to CDR3 DNA, 48 bases in frame from base 1. V is reduced by 6 bases and J by 1 base, leaving a spacing of 17 bases between them. On this clone: This receptor's antigen is unknown. Qualities for individual bases were not recorded, and no much larger clone is one base off.

The material sequenced was peripheral blood, taken on day 0 of AZD1222 vaccination. The sequence is built from TRBV18 and TRBJ2-3, with a tentative D gene TRBD1 over 6 matching bases. The source is an adult in good health. Here the CDR3 is given as CASSPQQGIGTDTQYF. DNA sequence: TGTGCCAGCTCTCCCCAACAGGGAATAGGCACAGATACGCAGTATTTT.